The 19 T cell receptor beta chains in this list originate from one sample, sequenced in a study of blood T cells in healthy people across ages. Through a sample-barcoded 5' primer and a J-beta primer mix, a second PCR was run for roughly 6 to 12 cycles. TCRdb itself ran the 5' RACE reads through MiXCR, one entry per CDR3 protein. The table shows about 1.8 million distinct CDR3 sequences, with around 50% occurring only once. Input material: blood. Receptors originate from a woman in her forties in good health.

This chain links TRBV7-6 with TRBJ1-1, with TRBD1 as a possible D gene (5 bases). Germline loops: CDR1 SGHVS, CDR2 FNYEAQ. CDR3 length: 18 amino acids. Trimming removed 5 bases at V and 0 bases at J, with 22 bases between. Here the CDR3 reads CASSPHFGMGLMNTEAFF. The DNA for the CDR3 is TGTGCCAGCAGCCCGCACTTCGGTATGGGACTTATGAACACTGAAGCTTTCTTT.

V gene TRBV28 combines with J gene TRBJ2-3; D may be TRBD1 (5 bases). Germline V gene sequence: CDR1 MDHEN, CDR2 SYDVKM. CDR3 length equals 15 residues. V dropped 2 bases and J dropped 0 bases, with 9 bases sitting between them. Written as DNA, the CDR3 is TGTGCCAGCAGTTTAGTACAGGACAGCACAGATACGCAGTATTTT. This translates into CASSLVQDSTDTQYF.

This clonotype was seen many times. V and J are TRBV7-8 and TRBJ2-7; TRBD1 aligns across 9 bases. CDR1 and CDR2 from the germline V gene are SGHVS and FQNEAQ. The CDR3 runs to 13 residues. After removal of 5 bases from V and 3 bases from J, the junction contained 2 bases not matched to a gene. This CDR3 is CASSKDRGYEQYF. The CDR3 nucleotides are TGTGCCAGCAGCAAGGACAGGGGCTACGAGCAGTACTTC. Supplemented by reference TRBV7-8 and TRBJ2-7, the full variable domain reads GAGVSQSPRYKVAKRGQDVALRCDPISGHVSLFWYQQALGQGPEFLTYFQNEAQLDKSGLPSDRFFAERPEGSVSTLKIQRTQQEDSAVYLCASSKDRGYEQYFGPGTRLTVT.

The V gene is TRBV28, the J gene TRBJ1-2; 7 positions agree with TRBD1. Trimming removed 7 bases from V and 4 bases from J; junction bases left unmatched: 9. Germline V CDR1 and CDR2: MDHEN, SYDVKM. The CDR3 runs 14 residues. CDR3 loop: CASKRDSSAYGYTF. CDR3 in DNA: TGTGCCAGCAAACGGGACAGCTCCGCCTATGGCTACACCTTC.

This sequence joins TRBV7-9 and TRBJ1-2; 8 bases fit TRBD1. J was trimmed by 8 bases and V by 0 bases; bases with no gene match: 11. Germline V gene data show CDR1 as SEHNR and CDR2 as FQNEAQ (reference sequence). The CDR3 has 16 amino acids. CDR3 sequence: CASSLALVTGDRGYTF. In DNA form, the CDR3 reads TGTGCCAGCAGCTTAGCTCTTGTGACAGGGGACCGAGGCTACACCTTC.

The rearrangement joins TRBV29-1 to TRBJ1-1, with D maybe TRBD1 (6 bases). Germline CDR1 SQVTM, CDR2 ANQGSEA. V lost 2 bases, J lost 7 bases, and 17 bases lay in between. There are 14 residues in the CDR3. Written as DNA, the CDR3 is TGCAGCGTTGAAAGACAATCACAGGGCCGTGAAGCTTTCTTT. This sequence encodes CSVERQSQGREAFF.

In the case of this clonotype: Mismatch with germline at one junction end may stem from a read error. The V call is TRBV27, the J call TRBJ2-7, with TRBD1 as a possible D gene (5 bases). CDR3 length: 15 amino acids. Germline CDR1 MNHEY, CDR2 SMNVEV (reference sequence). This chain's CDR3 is CASSFTARATYEQYF. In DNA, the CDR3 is TGTGCCAGCAGTTTTACTGCCAGGGCCACCTACGAGCAGTACTTT.

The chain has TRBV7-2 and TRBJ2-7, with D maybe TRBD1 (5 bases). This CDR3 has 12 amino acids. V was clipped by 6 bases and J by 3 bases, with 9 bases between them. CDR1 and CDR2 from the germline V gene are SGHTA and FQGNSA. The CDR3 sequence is CASRGQHYEQYF. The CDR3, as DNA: TGTGCCAGCAGGGGGCAGCACTACGAGCAGTACTTC.

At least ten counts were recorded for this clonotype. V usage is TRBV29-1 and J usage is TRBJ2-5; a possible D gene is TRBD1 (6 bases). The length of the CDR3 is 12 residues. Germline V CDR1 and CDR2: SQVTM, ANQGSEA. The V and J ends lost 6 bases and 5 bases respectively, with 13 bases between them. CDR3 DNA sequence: TGCAGCGTAGCCGGGACACAGGAGACCCAGTACTTC. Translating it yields CSVAGTQETQYF.

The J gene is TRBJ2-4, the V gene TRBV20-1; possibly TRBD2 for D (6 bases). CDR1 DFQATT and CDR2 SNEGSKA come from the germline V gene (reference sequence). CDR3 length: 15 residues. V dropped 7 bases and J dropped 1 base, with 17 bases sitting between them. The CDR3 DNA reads TGCAGTGGCCAGGACCTTGGGGGGGCCAAAAACATTCAGTACTTC. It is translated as CSGQDLGGAKNIQYF.

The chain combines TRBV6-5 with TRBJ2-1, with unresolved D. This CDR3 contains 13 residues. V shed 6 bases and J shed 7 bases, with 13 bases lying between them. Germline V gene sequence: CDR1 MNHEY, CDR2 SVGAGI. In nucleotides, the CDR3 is TGTGCCAGCAGCCGTCGTTATGGGAATGAGCAGTTCTTC. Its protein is CASSRRYGNEQFF.

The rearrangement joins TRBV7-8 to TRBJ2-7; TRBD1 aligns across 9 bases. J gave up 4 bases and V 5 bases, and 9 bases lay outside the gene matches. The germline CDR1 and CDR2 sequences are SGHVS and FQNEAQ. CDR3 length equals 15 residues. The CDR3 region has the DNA TGTGCCAGCAGCGAGCGAGGACAGGGGATTTACGAGCAGTACTTC. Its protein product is CASSERGQGIYEQYF.

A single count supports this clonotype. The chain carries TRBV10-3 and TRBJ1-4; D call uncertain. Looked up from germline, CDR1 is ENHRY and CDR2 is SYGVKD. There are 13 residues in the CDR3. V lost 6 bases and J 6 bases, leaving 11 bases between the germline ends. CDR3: CAISDGPYEKLFF. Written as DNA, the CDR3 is TGTGCCATCAGCGACGGGCCGTATGAAAAACTGTTTTTT.

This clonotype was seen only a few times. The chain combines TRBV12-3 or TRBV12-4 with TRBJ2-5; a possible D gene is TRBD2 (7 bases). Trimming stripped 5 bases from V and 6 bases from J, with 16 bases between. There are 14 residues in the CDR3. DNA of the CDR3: TGTGCCAGCAGTCCGTCGGGGGGCGTAAAGACCCAGTACTTC. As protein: CASSPSGGVKTQYF.

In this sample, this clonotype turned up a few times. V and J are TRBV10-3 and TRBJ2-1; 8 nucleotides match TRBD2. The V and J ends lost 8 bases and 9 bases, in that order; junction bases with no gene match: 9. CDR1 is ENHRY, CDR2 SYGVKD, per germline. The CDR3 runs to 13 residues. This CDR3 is CAIGVAGTVEQFF. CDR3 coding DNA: TGTGCCATCGGGGTAGCGGGGACCGTTGAGCAGTTCTTC.

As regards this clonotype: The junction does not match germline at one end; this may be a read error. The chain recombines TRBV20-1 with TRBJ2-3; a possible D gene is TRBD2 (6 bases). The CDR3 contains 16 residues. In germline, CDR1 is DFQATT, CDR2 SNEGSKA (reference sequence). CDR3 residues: CSARSPQGTSTETQYF. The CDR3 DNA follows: TGCAGTGCTAGATCTCCCCAGGGTACTAGCACAGAGACGCAGTATTTT.

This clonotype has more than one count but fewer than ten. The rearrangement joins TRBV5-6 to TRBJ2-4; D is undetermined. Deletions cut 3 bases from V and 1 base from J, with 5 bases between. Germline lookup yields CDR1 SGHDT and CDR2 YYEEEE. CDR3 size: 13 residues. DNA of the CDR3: TGTGCCAGCAGCTCTTGGGCCAAAAACATTCAGTACTTC. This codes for CASSSWAKNIQYF. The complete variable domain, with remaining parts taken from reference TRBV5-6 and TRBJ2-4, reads DAGVTQSPTHLIKTRGQQVTLRCSPKSGHDTVSWYQQALGQGPQFIFQYYEEEERQRGNFPDRFSGHQFPNYSSELNVNALLLGDSALYLCASSSWAKNIQYFGAGTRLSVL.

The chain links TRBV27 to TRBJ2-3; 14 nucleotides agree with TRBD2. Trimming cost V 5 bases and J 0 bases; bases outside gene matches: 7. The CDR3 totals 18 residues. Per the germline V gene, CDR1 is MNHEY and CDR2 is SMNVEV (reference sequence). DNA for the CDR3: TGTGCCAGCAGTGTTCGGACTAGCGGGGGGCTTAGCACAGATACGCAGTATTTT. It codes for CASSVRTSGGLSTDTQYF.

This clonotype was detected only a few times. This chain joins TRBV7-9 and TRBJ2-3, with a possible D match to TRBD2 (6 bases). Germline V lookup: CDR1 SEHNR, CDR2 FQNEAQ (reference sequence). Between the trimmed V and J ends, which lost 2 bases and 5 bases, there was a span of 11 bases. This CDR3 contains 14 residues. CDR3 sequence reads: CASSLPGEQDTQYF. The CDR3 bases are TGTGCCAGCAGCTTACCGGGGGAGCAAGATACGCAGTATTTT.